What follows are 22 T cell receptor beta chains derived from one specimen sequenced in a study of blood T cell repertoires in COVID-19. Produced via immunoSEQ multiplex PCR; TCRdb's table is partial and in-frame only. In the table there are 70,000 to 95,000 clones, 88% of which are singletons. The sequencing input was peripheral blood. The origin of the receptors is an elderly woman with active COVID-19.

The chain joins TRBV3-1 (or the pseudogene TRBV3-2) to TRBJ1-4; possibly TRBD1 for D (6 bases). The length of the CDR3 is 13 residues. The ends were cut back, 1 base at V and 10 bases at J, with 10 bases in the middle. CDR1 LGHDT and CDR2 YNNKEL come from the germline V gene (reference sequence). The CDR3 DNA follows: TGTGCCAGCAGCCAAGGACAGGCCCGAAAACTGTTTTTT. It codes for CASSQGQARKLFF.

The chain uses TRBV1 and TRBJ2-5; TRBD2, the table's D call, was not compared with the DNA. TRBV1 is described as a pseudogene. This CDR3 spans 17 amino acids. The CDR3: CTSSLGLAGDDVETQYF. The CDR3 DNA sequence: TGCACCAGCAGCCTTGGACTAGCGGGAGATGATGTGGAGACCCAGTACTTC.

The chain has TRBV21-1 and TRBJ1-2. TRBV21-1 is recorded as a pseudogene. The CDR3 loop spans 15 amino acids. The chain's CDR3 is CASSKRGESLYGYTF. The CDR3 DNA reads TGTGCCAGCAGCAAGAGAGGAGAAAGCCTCTATGGCTACACCTTC.

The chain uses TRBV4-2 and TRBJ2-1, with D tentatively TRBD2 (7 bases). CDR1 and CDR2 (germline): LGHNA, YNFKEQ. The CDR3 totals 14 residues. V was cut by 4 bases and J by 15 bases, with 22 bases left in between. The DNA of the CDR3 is TGTGCCAGCAGCCTCCCCGGGGAGGGGGGCATTAGGTTCTTC. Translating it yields CASSLPGEGGIRFF.

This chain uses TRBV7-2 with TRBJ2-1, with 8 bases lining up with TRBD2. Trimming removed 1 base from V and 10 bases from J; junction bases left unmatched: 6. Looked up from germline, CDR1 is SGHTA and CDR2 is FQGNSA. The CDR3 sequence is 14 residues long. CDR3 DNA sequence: TGTGCCAGCAGCTTAGGAAGCGGGAGAAGAGAGCAGTTCTTC. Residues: CASSLGSGRREQFF.

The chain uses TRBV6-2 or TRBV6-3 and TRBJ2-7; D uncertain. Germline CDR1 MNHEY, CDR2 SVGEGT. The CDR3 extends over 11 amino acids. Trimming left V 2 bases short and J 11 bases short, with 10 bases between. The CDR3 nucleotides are TGTGCCAGCAGTTACAATCAGGTCGAGTACTTC. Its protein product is CASSYNQVEYF.

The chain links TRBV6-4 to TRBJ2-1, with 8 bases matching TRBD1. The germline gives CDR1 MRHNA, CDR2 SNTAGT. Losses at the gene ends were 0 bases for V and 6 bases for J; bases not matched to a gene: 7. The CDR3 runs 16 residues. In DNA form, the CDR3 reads TGTGCCAGCAGTGACTCGAGCAGGGGGCTAGGCAATGAGCAGTTCTTC. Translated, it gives CASSDSSRGLGNEQFF.

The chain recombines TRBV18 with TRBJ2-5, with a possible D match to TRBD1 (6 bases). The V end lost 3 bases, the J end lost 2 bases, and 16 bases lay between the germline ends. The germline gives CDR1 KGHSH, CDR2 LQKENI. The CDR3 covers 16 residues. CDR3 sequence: CASSPGASTGQETQYF. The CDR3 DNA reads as TGTGCCAGCTCACCGGGGGCGAGCACCGGGCAAGAGACCCAGTACTTC. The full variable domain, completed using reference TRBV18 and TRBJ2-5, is NAGVMQNPRHLVRRRGQEARLRCSPMKGHSHVYWYRQLPEEGLKFMVYLQKENIIDESGMPKERFSAEFPKEGPSILRIQQVVRGDSAAYFCASSPGASTGQETQYFGPGTRLLVL.

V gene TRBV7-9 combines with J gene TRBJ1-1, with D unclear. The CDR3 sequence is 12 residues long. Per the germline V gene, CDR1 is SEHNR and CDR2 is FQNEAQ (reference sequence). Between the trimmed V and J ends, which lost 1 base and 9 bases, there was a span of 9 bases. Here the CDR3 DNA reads TGTGCCAGCAGCTTAGTCACTGAGAAAGCTTTCTTT. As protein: CASSLVTEKAFF.

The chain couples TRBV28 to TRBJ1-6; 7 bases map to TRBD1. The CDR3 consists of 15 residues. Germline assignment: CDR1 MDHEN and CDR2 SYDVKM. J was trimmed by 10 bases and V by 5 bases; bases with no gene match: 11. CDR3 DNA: TGTGCCAGCAGTCCCGGGGACAGAAGAGGATCACCCCTCCACTTT. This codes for CASSPGDRRGSPLHF.

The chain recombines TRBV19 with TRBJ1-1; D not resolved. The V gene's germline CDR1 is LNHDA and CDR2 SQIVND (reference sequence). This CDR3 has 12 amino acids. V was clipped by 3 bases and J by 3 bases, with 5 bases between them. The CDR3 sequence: CASSMRDTEAFF. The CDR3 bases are TGTGCCAGTAGTATGAGGGACACTGAAGCTTTCTTT.

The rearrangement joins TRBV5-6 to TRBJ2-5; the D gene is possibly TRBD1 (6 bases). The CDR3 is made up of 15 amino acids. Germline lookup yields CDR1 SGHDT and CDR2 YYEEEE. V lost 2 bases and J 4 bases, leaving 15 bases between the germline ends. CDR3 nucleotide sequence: TGTGCCAGCAGCTTAAGGGGGAGTTTAAGAGAGACCCAGTACTTC. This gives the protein CASSLRGSLRETQYF.

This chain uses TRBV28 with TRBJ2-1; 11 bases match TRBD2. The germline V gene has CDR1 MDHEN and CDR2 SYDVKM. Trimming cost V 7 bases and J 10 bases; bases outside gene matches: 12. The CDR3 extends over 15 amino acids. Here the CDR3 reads CASTRFLAGGWEQFF. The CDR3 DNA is TGTGCCAGCACCCGATTTTTAGCGGGAGGGTGGGAGCAGTTCTTC.

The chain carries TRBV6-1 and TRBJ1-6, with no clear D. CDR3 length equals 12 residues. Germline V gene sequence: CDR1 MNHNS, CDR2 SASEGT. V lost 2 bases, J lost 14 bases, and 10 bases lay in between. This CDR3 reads CASSERQDSLHF. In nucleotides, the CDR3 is TGTGCCAGCAGTGAAAGGCAGGATTCCCTCCACTTT.

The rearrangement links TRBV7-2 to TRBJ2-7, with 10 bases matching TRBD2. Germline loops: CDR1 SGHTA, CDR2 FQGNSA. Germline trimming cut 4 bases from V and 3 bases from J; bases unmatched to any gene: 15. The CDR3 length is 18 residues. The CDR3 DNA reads TGTGCCAGCAGCTCAGGGGGAAGGGGCCTAGCGGGAGTCTACGAGCAGTACTTC. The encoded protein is CASSSGGRGLAGVYEQYF.

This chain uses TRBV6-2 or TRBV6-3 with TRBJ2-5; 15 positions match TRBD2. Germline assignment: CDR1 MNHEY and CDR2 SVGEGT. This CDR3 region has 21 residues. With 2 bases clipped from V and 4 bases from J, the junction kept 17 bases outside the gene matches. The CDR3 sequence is CASSYPAGTGTSGRSGETQYF. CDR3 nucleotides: TGTGCCAGCAGTTACCCTGCCGGGACAGGGACTAGCGGGAGGTCCGGAGAGACCCAGTACTTC.

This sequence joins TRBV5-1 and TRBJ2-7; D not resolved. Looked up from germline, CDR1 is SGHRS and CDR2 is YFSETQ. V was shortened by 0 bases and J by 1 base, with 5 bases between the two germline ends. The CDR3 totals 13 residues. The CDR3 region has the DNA TGCGCCAGCAGCTTGGGGCAGTCCTACGAGCAGTACTTC. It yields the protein CASSLGQSYEQYF.

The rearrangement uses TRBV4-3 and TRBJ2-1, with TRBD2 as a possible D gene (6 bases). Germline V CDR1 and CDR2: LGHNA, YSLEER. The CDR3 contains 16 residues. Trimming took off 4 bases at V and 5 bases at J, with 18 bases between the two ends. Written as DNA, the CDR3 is TGCGCCAGCAGCCCAGAGGCACTAGCCCTCGACAATGAGCAGTTCTTC. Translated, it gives CASSPEALALDNEQFF.

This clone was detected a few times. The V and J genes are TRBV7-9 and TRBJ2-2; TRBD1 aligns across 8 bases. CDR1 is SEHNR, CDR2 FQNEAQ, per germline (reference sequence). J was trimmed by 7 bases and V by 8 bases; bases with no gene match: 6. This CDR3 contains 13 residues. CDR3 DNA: TGTGCCAGCGAGCAGGGGGCGAGCGGGGAGCTGTTTTTT. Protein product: CASEQGASGELFF.

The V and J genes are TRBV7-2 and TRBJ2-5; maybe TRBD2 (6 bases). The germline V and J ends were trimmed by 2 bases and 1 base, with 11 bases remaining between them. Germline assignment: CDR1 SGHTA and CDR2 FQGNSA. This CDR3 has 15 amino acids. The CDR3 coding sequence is TGTGCCAGCAGCTTACAAGCGGGTGCCCAAGAGACCCAGTACTTC. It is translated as CASSLQAGAQETQYF.

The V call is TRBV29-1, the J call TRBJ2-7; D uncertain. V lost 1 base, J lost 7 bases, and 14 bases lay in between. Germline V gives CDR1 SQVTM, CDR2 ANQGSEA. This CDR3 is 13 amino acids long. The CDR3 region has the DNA TGCAGCGTTGAAGTCCCTTATTCGTATGAGCAGTACTTC. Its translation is CSVEVPYSYEQYF.

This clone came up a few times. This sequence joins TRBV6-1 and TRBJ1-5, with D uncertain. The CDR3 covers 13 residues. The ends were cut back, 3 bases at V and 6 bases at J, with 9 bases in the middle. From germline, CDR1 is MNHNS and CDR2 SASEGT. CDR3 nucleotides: TGTGCCAGCAGTGACAGACAAACTCAGCCCCAGCATTTT. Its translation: CASSDRQTQPQHF.